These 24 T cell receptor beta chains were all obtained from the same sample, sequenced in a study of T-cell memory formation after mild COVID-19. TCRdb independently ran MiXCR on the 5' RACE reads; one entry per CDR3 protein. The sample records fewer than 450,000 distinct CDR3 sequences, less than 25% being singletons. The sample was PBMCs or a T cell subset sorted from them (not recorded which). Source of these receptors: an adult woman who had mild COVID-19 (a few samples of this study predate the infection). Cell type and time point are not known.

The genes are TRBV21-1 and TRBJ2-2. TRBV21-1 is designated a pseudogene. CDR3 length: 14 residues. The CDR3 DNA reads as TGTGCCAGCAGCGCCCACCTTTTCACCGGGGAGCTGTTTTTT. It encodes CASSAHLFTGELFF.

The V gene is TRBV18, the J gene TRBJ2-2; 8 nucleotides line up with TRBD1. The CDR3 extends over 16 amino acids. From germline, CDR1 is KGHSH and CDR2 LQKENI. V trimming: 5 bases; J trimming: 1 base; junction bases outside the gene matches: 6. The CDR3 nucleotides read TGTGCCAGCTCAACCCCGACAGGGGAGAACACCGGGGAGCTGTTTTTT. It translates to CASSTPTGENTGELFF.

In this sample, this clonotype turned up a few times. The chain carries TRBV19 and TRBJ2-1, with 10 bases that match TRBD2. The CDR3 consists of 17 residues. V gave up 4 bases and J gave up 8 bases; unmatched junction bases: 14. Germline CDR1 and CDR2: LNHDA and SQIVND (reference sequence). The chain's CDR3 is CASSTLRLVAGGDEQFF. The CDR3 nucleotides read TGTGCCAGTAGTACTTTGCGGTTGGTAGCGGGAGGCGATGAGCAGTTCTTC.

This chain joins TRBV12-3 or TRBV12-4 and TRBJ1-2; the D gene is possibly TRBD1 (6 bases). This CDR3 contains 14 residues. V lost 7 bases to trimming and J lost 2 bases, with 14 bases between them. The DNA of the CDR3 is TGTGCCAGCACCGTGGGGGGGCAGAACTATGGCTACACCTTC. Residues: CASTVGGQNYGYTF.

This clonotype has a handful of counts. The CDR3 sequence is CASIRTAQETQYF. In DNA, the CDR3 is TGTGCCAGCATCAGGACAGCCCAAGAGACCCAGTACTTC. The V and J genes are TRBV2 and TRBJ2-5; possible D gene TRBD1, 6 bases. The CDR3 length is 13 residues. Germline V gene sequence: CDR1 SNHLY, CDR2 FYNNEI. The V and J ends lost 7 bases and 1 base respectively, with 10 bases between them.

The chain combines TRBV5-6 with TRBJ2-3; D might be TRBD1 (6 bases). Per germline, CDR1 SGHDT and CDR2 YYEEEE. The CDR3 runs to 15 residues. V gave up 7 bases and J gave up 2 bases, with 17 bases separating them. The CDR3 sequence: CASSDRNGVTDTQYF. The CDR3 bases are TGTGCCAGCTCCGACAGGAATGGGGTCACAGATACGCAGTATTTT.

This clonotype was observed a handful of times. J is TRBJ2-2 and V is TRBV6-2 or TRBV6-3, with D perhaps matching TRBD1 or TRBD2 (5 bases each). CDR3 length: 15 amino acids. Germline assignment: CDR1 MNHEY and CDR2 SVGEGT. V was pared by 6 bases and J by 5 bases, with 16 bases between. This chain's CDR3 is CASRPGPVVTGELFF. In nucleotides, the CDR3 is TGTGCCAGCAGACCGGGACCGGTGGTAACCGGGGAGCTGTTTTTT.

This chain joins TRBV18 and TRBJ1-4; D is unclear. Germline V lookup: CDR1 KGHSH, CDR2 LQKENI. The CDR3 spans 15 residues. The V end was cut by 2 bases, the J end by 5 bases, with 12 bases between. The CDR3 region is CASSPDPLGNEKLFF. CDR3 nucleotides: TGTGCCAGCTCACCAGACCCCCTGGGAAATGAAAAACTGTTTTTT.

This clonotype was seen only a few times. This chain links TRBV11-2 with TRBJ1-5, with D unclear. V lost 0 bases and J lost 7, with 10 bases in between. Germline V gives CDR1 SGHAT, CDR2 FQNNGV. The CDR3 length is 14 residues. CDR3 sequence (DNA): TGTGCCAGCAGCTTAGAGGGAGGGAAACAGCCCCAGCATTTT. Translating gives CASSLEGGKQPQHF.

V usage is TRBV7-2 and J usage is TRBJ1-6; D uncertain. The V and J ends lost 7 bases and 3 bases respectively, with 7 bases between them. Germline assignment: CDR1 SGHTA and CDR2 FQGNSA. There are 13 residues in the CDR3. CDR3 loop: CASTPDYNSPLHF. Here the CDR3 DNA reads TGTGCCAGCACCCCAGACTATAATTCACCCCTCCACTTT.

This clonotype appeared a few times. CDR3 sequence: CASSQRSGGTNTGELFF. The CDR3 DNA follows: TGCGCCAGCAGCCAACGCTCGGGGGGGACGAACACCGGGGAGCTGTTTTTT. The chain links TRBV4-1 to TRBJ2-2, with 8 bases aligning to TRBD2. V was clipped by 2 bases and J by 0 bases; unmatched bases: 5. The CDR3 sequence is 17 residues long. CDR1 is MGHRA, CDR2 YSYEKL, per germline.

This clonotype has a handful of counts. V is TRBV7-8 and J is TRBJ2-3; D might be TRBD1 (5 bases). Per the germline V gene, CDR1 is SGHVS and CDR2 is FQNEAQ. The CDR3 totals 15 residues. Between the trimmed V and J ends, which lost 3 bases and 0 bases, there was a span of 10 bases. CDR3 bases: TGTGCCAGCAGCTTTAGGACAACTAGCACAGATACGCAGTATTTT. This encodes CASSFRTTSTDTQYF.

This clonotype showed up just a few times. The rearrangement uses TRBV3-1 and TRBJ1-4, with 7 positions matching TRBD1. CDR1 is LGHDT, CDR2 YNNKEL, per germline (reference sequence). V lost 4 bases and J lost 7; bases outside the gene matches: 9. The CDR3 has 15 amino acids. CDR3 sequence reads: CASSLRTGGGEKLFF. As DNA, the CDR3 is TGTGCCAGCAGCCTCCGGACAGGTGGAGGTGAAAAACTGTTTTTT.

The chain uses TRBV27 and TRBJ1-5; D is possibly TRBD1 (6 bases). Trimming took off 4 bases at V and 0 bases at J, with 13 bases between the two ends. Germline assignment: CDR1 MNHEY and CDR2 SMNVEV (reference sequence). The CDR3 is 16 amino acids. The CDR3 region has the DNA TGTGCCAGCAGTTCCCGACAGGCATATAGCAATCAGCCCCAGCATTTT. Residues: CASSSRQAYSNQPQHF.

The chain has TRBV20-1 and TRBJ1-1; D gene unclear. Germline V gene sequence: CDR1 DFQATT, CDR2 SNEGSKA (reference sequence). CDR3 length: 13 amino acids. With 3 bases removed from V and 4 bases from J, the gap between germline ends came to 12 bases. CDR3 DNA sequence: TGCAGTGCTAGGACACCGGGGAGCACTGAAGCTTTCTTT. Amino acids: CSARTPGSTEAFF.

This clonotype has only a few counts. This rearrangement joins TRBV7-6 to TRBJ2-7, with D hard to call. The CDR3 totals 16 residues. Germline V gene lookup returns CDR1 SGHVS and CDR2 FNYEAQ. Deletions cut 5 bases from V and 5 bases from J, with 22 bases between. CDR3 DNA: TGTGCCAGCAGCCCACATTTCAAAGGCCTTGGGAACGAGCAGTACTTC. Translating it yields CASSPHFKGLGNEQYF.

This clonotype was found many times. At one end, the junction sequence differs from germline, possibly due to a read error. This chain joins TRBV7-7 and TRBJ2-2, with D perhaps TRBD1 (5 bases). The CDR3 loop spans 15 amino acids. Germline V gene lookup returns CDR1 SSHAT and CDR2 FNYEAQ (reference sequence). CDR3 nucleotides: TGTGCTAGCAGCTCTCGCTTGGGGCAGTCCGGGGAGCTGTTTTTT. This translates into CASSSRLGQSGELFF.

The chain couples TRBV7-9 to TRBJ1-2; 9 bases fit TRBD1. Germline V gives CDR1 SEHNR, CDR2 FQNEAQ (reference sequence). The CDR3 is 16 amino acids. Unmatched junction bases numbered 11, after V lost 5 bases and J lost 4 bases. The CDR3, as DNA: TGTGCCAGCAGCCCCCTCGTAGGGACAGGGATCTATGGCTACACCTTC. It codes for CASSPLVGTGIYGYTF.

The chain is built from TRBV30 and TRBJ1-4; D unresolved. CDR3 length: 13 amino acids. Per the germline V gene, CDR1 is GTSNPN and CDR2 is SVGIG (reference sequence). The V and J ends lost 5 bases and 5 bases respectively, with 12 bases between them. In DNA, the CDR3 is TGTGCCTGGGCCCTCGGGTTGAATGAAAAACTGTTTTTT. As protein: CAWALGLNEKLFF.

CDR3: CASRGRGRAFETQYF. For the CDR3, the DNA is TGTGCCAGCAGGGGCCGCGGGAGGGCCTTTGAGACCCAGTACTTC. This rearrangement joins TRBV7-2 to TRBJ2-5, with TRBD2 matching over 9 bases. Germline V gene sequence: CDR1 SGHTA, CDR2 FQGNSA. The CDR3 loop spans 15 amino acids. V gave up 6 bases and J gave up 5 bases; unmatched junction bases: 10.

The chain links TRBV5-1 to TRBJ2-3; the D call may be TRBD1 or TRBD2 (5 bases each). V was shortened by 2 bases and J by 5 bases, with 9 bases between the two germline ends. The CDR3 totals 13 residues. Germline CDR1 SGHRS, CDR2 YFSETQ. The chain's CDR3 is CASSFEGRDTQYF. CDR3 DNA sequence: TGCGCCAGCAGCTTTGAGGGACGAGATACGCAGTATTTT.

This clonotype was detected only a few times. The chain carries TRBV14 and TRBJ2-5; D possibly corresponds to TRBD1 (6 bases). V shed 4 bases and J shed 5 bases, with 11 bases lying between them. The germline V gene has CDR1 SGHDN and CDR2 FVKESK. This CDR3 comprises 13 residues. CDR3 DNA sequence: TGTGCCAGCAGCCGGGACACGTCGGAGACCCAGTACTTC. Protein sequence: CASSRDTSETQYF.

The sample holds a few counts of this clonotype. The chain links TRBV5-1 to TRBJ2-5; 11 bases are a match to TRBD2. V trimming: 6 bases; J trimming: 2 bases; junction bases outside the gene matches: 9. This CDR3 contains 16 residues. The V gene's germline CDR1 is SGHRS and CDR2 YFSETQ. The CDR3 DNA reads TGCGCCAGCAAGCCCCGGGTAGCGGGGGGGCAAGAGACCCAGTACTTC. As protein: CASKPRVAGGQETQYF.

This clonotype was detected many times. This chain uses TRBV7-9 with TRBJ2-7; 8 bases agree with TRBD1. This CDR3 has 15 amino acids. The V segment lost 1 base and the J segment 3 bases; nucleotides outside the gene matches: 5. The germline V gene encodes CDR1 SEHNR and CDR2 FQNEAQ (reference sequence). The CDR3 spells CASSLEGTGYYEQYF. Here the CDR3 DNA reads TGTGCCAGCAGCTTAGAAGGGACAGGTTACTACGAGCAGTACTTC.